Below are 13 T cell receptor beta chains sequenced from a single sample in a study of blood T cell repertoires in COVID-19. Produced via immunoSEQ multiplex PCR; TCRdb's table is partial and in-frame only. The sample lists approximately 670,000 clones, just under 90% occurring once. Sequenced input: peripheral blood. The receptors were sampled from a woman aged 18-29 years with acute or convalescent COVID-19.

The chain recombines TRBV9 with TRBJ1-3; no reliable D call. This CDR3 has 15 amino acids. CDR1 SGDLS and CDR2 YYNGEE come from the germline V gene. Trimming stripped 0 bases from V and 0 bases from J, with 7 bases between. In nucleotides, the CDR3 is TGTGCCAGCAGCGTAGCAGGCGACTCTGGAAACACCATATATTTT. Its protein is CASSVAGDSGNTIYF.

This chain links TRBV19 with TRBJ1-2, with 9 bases aligning to TRBD1. In germline, CDR1 is LNHDA, CDR2 SQIVND (reference sequence). V lost 9 bases to trimming and J lost 4 bases; unmatched junction nucleotides: 12. The length of the CDR3 is 15 residues. CDR3 sequence: CASTGTGYLSYGYTF. The CDR3 DNA is TGTGCCAGCACCGGGACAGGGTATTTGAGCTATGGCTACACCTTC.

The chain carries TRBV7-8 and TRBJ1-1; 7 bases are a match to TRBD1. Germline trimming cut 5 bases from V and 6 bases from J; bases unmatched to any gene: 9. The CDR3 has 14 residues. Germline values: CDR1 SGHVS, CDR2 FQNEAQ. CDR3 sequence (DNA): TGTGCCAGCAGCGAAGCCCCGGGACAGCCTGAAGCTTTCTTT. This encodes CASSEAPGQPEAFF.

The V call is TRBV3-1 (or the pseudogene TRBV3-2), the J call TRBJ1-4; D gene unclear. Trimming took 2 bases from V and 1 from J, leaving 2 bases between them. This CDR3 spans 13 amino acids. Germline CDR1 is LGHDT and CDR2 is YNNKEL (reference sequence). The CDR3 region is CASSQRTNEKLFF. In DNA, the CDR3 is TGTGCCAGCAGCCAACGAACTAATGAAAAACTGTTTTTT.

The J gene is TRBJ1-2, the V gene TRBV7-9, with 7 bases aligning to TRBD1. CDR1 and CDR2 (germline): SEHNR, FQNEAQ (reference sequence). Losses at the gene ends were 1 base for V and 4 bases for J; bases not matched to a gene: 3. The CDR3 length is 14 residues. CDR3 nucleotides: TGTGCCAGCAGCTTAGGGGACAGTACCTATGGCTACACCTTC. Translation: CASSLGDSTYGYTF.

The chain has TRBV27 and TRBJ1-1; 9 positions agree with TRBD1. From germline, CDR1 is MNHEY and CDR2 SMNVEV (reference sequence). Trimming at V came to 6 bases and at J to 5 bases, leaving 10 bases not matched to a gene. This CDR3 has 15 residues. The CDR3 is CASRLNRGRGTEAFF. The CDR3 nucleotides are TGTGCCAGCAGATTAAACAGGGGGCGAGGGACTGAAGCTTTCTTT.

The chain employs TRBV9 and TRBJ1-1; D gene unclear. The CDR3 has 13 amino acids. The V gene lost 4 bases and the J gene lost 1 base, with 8 bases spanning the gap. Germline lookup yields CDR1 SGDLS and CDR2 YYNGEE. DNA for the CDR3: TGTGCCAGCAGCTTCACAGCGAACACTGAAGCTTTCTTT. It encodes CASSFTANTEAFF.

This clone came up a few times. The CDR3 DNA sequence: TGTGCCACCAGTTACGGCAATGAGCAGTTCTTC. It translates to CATSYGNEQFF. This sequence joins TRBV24-1 and TRBJ2-1; D unresolved. Germline assignment: CDR1 KGHDR and CDR2 SFDVKD. The CDR3 extends over 11 amino acids. Trimming cost V 6 bases and J 6 bases, with 5 bases left between them.

This chain uses TRBV7-9 with TRBJ1-6; D remains unclear. Germline V gene sequence: CDR1 SEHNR, CDR2 FQNEAQ (reference sequence). V was clipped by 4 bases and J by 8 bases, with 15 bases between them. The CDR3 has 15 amino acids. This CDR3 reads CASSSPREAYSPLHF. The CDR3 coding sequence is TGTGCCAGCAGCTCCCCTCGGGAGGCTTATTCACCCCTCCACTTT. The full variable domain, in which reference TRBV7-9 and TRBJ1-6 provide the parts outside the CDR3, is DTGVSQNPRHKITKRGQNVTFRCDPISEHNRLYWYRQTLGQGPEFLTYFQNEAQLEKSRLLSDRFSAERPKGSFSTLEIQRTEQGDSAMYLCASSSPREAYSPLHFGNGTRLTVT.

The CDR3 coding sequence is TGTGCCAGCAGTTTCTCCGGGAAGCAGGAAAAACTGTTTTTT. Protein product: CASSFSGKQEKLFF. The chain recombines TRBV28 with TRBJ1-4; D not resolved. Trimming removed 3 bases from V and 8 bases from J, with 13 bases in between. The CDR3 contains 14 residues. Germline V lookup: CDR1 MDHEN, CDR2 SYDVKM.

The chain links TRBV6-5 to TRBJ1-2, with 10 bases that match TRBD1. This CDR3 comprises 13 residues. Germline CDR1 MNHEY, CDR2 SVGAGI. Trimming removed 6 bases from V and 6 bases from J; junction bases left unmatched: 4. The DNA for the CDR3 is TGTGCCAGCAGCGCGGGGACAGGGGATGGCTACACCTTC. Encoded protein: CASSAGTGDGYTF.

The V call is TRBV19, the J call TRBJ1-1; TRBD1 might be the D (6 bases). Trimming pared 5 bases from V and 5 bases from J, leaving 12 bases between. The CDR3 runs to 13 residues. Germline V gene data show CDR1 as LNHDA and CDR2 as SQIVND (reference sequence). This CDR3 reads CASSAIRGTEAFF. The CDR3 DNA follows: TGTGCCAGTAGTGCGATCAGGGGAACTGAAGCTTTCTTT.

V and J are TRBV5-4 and TRBJ2-2, with D maybe TRBD2 (7 bases). Trimming removed 3 bases from V and 2 bases from J, with 26 bases in between. Per germline, CDR1 SGHNT and CDR2 YYREEE (reference sequence). The CDR3 runs 20 residues. In DNA form, the CDR3 reads TGTGCCAGCAGCTATACCCTCGTAATGTCGGGGGGCCCTAACACCGGGGAGCTGTTTTTT. It specifies CASSYTLVMSGGPNTGELFF. Full variable domain (rest looked up from reference TRBV5-4 and TRBJ2-2): ETGVTQSPTHLIKTRGQQVTLRCSSQSGHNTVSWYQQALGQGPQFIFQYYREEENGRGNFPPRFSGLQFPNYSSELNVNALELDDSALYLCASSYTLVMSGGPNTGELFFGEGSRLTVL.